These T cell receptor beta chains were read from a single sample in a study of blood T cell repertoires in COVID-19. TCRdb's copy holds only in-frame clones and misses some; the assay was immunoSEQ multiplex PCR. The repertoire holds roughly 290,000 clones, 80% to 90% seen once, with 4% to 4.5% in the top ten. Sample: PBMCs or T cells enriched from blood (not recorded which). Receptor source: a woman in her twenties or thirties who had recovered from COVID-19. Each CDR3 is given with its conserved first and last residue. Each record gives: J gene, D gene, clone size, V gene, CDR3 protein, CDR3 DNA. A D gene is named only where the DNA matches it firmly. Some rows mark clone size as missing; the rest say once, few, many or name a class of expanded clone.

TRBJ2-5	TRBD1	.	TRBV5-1	CASSPEGTGRPETQYF	TGCGCCAGCAGCCCGGAGGGGACAGGGAGGCCAGAGACCCAGTACTTC
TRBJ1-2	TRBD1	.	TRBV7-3	CASSATGTYGYTF	TGTGCCAGCAGCGCGACAGGGACCTATGGCTACACCTTC
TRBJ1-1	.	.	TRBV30	CAWTPRETEAFF	TGTGCCTGGACCCCCAGGGAAACTGAAGCTTTCTTT
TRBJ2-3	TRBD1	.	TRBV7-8	CASSPRGFADTQYF	TGTGCCAGCAGCCCCAGGGGGTTTGCCGATACGCAGTATTTT
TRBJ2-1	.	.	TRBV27	CASSFSVDHNEQFF	TGTGCCAGCAGTTTTAGTGTCGATCACAATGAGCAGTTCTTC
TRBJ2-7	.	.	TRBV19	CASSILARVTYEQYF	TGTGCCAGTAGTATTTTGGCGAGGGTAACCTACGAGCAGTACTTC
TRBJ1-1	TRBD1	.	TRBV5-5	CASSLEGQANTEAFF	TGTGCCAGCAGCTTGGAGGGACAGGCGAACACTGAAGCTTTCTTT
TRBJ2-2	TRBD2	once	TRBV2	CASKKLAGDNTGELFF	TGTGCCAGCAAGAAACTAGCGGGGGATAACACCGGGGAGCTGTTTTTT
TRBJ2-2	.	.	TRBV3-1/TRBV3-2	CASSLQGGANTGELFF	TGTGCCAGCAGCCTACAGGGTGGAGCGAACACCGGGGAGCTGTTTTTT
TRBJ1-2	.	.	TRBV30	CAWSVNRGYGYTF	TGTGCCTGGAGTGTAAACAGAGGGTATGGCTACACCTTC
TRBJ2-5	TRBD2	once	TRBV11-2	CASSLGALAGVQETQYF	TGTGCCAGCAGCTTAGGAGCGTTAGCGGGAGTCCAAGAGACCCAGTACTTC
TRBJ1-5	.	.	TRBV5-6	CASSQFGVQPNQPQHF	TGTGCCAGCAGCCAATTCGGCGTACAGCCCAATCAGCCCCAGCATTTT
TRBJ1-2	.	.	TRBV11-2	CASSARVRGLGYTF	TGTGCCAGCAGCGCCCGGGTACGAGGACTTGGCTACACCTTC
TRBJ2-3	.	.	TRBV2	CASSKQGTSTDTQYF	TGTGCCAGCAGTAAACAGGGGACTAGCACAGATACGCAGTATTTT
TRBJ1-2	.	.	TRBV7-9	CASSKREYGYTF	TGTGCCAGCAGCAAAAGGGAGTATGGCTACACCTTC
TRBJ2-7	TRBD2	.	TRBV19	CASSGRDQKGEQYF	TGTGCCAGTAGTGGGAGGGATCAAAAGGGCGAGCAGTACTTC
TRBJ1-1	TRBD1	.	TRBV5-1	CASSLNRGHEAFF	TGCGCCAGCAGCTTAAACAGGGGGCACGAAGCTTTCTTT
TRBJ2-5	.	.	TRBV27	CASSLRGTGTQYF	TGTGCCAGCAGTTTAAGGGGTACGGGGACCCAGTACTTC
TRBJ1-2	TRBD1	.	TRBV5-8	CASSFDRGGYTF	TGTGCCAGCAGCTTTGACAGGGGCGGCTACACCTTC
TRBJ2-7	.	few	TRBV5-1	CASSGGLDYEQYF	TGCGCCAGCAGCGGCGGACTCGACTACGAGCAGTACTTC
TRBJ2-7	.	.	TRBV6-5	CASEGDMTYEQYF	TGTGCCAGCGAGGGGGACATGACCTACGAGCAGTACTTC
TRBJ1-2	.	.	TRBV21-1	CASSGNRYPNYGYTF	TGTGCCAGCAGTGGAAACAGATACCCTAACTATGGCTACACCTTC
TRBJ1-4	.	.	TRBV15	CATSRDRIGQEKLFF	TGTGCCACCAGCAGAGATAGGATCGGACAAGAAAAACTGTTTTTT
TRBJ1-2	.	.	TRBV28	CASRDPLRGGGYGYTF	TGTGCCAGCAGGGATCCTCTCCGCGGAGGTGGCTATGGCTACACCTTC
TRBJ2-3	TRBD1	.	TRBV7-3	CASSPTGLPDTQYF	TGTGCCAGCAGCCCGACAGGGCTCCCAGATACGCAGTATTTT
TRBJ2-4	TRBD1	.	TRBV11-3	CASSGGQGNIQYF	TGTGCCAGCAGCGGGGGACAGGGGAACATTCAGTACTTC
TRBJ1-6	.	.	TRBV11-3	CASSLDRYNSPLHF	TGTGCCAGCAGCTTAGATCGCTACAATTCACCCCTCCACTTT
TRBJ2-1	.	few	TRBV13	CASSLKSGYNEQFF	TGTGCCAGCAGCTTAAAAAGCGGGTACAATGAGCAGTTCTTC
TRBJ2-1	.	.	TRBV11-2	CASSRVLGTSYNEQFF	TGTGCCAGCAGCCGGGTGTTGGGGACTTCTTACAATGAGCAGTTCTTC
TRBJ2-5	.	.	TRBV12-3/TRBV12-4	CASRVEETQYF	TGTGCCAGCCGGGTGGAAGAGACCCAGTACTTC
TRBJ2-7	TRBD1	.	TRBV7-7	CASSPDKLDRSEQYF	TGTGCCAGCAGCCCCGATAAATTGGACAGGTCAGAGCAGTACTTC
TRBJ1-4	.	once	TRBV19	CASSTSGPTNEKLFF	TGTGCCAGTAGTACCTCAGGGCCCACGAATGAAAAACTGTTTTTT
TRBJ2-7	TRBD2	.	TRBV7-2	CASSLGLPAYEQYF	TGTGCCAGCAGCTTGGGACTACCCGCCTACGAGCAGTACTTC
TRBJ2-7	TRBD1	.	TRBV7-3	CASSIRDSYEQYF	TGTGCCAGCAGCATTAGGGACAGCTACGAGCAGTACTTC
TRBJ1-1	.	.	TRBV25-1	CASSDRGGRGEAFF	TGTGCCAGCAGTGATAGGGGGGGCCGGGGGGAAGCTTTCTTT
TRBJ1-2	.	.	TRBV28	CASSLGGAWGYTF	TGTGCCAGCAGTTTAGGGGGGGCGTGGGGCTACACCTTC
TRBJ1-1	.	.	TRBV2	CASSQQVKTEAFF	TGTGCCAGCAGTCAACAGGTGAAAACTGAAGCTTTCTTT
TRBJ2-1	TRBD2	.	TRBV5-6	CASSFPRTSGYNEQFF	TGTGCCAGCAGCTTTCCCCGGACTAGCGGTTACAATGAGCAGTTCTTC
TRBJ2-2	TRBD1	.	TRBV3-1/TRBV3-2	CASSPGGQGAGELFF	TGTGCCAGCAGCCCCGGGGGACAGGGGGCCGGGGAGCTGTTTTTT
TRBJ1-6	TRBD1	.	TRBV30	CAWSTQGAGSPLHF	TGTGCCTGGAGTACGCAGGGGGCTGGGTCACCCCTCCACTTT
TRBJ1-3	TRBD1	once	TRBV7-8	CASSAGQYGNTIYF	TGTGCCAGCAGCGCGGGACAGTACGGAAACACCATATATTTT
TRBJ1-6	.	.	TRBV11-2	CASSLETGYNSPLHF	TGTGCCAGCAGCTTGGAGACAGGCTATAATTCACCCCTCCACTTT
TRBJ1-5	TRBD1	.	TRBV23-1	CASSGGTQGRQPQHF	TGCGCCAGCAGTGGAGGGACACAGGGGAGGCAGCCCCAGCATTTT
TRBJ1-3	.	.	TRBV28	CASSLQGNTIYF	TGTGCCAGCAGTTTACAGGGAAACACCATATATTTT
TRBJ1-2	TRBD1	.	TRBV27	CASSPWTGEGYGYTF	TGTGCCAGCAGTCCCTGGACAGGGGAGGGCTATGGCTACACCTTC
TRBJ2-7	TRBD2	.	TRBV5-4	CASSPGTSGGEQYF	TGTGCCAGCAGCCCGGGGACCTCGGGAGGGGAGCAGTACTTC
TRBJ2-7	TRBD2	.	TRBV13	CASSLERGIDEQYF	TGTGCCAGCAGCCTAGAGCGGGGGATTGACGAGCAGTACTTC
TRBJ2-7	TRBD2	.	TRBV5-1	CASSVVSGGAAEQYF	TGCGCCAGCAGCGTGGTTAGCGGGGGGGCCGCCGAGCAGTACTTC
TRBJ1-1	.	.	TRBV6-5	CASHAGVLTEAFF	TGTGCCAGCCATGCAGGGGTATTGACTGAAGCTTTCTTT
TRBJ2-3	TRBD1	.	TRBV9	CASSVSGTGALGTDTQYF	TGTGCCAGCAGCGTCTCCGGTACAGGGGCCCTAGGTACAGATACGCAGTATTTT
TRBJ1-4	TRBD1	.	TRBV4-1	CASSQDGGQRREKLFF	TGCGCCAGCAGCCAAGATGGGGGACAGCGACGTGAAAAACTGTTTTTT
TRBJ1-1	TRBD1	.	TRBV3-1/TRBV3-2	CASSQGTGSDTEAFF	TGTGCCAGCAGCCAAGGGACAGGGAGTGACACTGAAGCTTTCTTT
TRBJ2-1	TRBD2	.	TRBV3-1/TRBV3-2	CASSQVGLAGEVPYNEQFF	TGTGCCAGCAGCCAAGTGGGACTAGCGGGAGAGGTTCCCTACAATGAGCAGTTCTTC